This T cell receptor beta chain was identified during a study of OX40 agonist ivuxolimab in advanced cancers. Method: immunoSEQ multiplex PCR; TCRdb's copy keeps in-frame clones and lacks some. There are over 25,000 clones in the sample; around 86% occur only once, and roughly 30% lies in the top ten. The sequence was collected from an adult with an advanced solid tumor such as melanoma, head and neck, liver or kidney cancer. The source material was CD4+ or CD8+ T cells sorted from blood, sampled in a trial of the OX40 agonist ivuxolimab.

The CDR3 nucleotides are TGTGCCAGCAGCTTGAACCTAGCGGGGGCCCTCGGACAGGAGCAGTTCTTC. Its translation is CASSLNLAGALGQEQFF. V is TRBV5-5 and J is TRBJ2-1, with TRBD2 identical over 10 bases. CDR3 length equals 17 residues. Germline V gives CDR1 SGHKS, CDR2 YYEKEE (reference sequence). Germline trimming cut 1 base from V and 10 bases from J; bases unmatched to any gene: 14.